The entry that follows covers one T cell receptor (beta chain) sequence. Its cognate antigen is unknown. The entry originates in a study of T cell repertoires in cytomegalovirus infection. Study-level findings and limits: Cumulative frequency of public TCR beta families picked out carriers of CMV plus the relevant HLA. In two of eight donors, the top clonotype was HLA-C-restricted CMV-specific.

TCRdb fed the reads into MiXCR, producing one record per CDR3 protein. The sample records roughly 990,000 distinct CDR3 sequences, approximately 33% being singletons. Germline trimming cut 4 bases from V and 4 bases from J; bases unmatched to any gene: 7. This CDR3 is built from 16 residues. The germline gives CDR1 LNHDA, CDR2 SQIVND (reference sequence). This TCR came from a human donor in good health (CMV status not recorded). Some clones in this sample may be carry-over from other donors' samples. The chain recombines TRBV19 with TRBJ2-4, with TRBD1 identical over 10 bases. The sample here was cultured CD8+ T cells from PBMCs, taken from culture after CMV antigen stimulation. This chain's CDR3 is CASSTGQGGGKNIQYF. The DNA of the CDR3 is TGTGCCAGTAGTACCGGACAGGGGGGGGGTAAAAACATTCAGTACTTC.